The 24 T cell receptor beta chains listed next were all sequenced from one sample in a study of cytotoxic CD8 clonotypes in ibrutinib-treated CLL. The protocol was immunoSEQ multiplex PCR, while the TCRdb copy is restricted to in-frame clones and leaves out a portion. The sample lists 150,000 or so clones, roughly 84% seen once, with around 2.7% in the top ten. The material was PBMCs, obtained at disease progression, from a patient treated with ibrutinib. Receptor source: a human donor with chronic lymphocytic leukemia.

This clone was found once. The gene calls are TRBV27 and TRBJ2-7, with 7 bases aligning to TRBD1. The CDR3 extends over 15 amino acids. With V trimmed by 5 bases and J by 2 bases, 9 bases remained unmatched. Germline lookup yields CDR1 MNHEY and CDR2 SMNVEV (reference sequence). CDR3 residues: CASSPQTGIPYEQYF. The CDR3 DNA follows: TGTGCCAGCAGTCCCCAGACAGGGATCCCCTACGAGCAGTACTTC.

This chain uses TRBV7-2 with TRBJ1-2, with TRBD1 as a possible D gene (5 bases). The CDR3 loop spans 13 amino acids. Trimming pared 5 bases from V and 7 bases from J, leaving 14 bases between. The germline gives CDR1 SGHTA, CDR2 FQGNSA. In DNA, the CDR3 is TGTGCCAGCAGCCCACTAGGGACCCGTGGCTACACCTTC. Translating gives CASSPLGTRGYTF.

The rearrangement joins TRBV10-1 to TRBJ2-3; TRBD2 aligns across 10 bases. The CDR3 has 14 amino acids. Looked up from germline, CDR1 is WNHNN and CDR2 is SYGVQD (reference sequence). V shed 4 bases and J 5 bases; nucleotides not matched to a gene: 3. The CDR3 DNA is TGCGCCAGCAGTGGGCTAGCGGGAGAAGATACGCAGTATTTT. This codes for CASSGLAGEDTQYF.

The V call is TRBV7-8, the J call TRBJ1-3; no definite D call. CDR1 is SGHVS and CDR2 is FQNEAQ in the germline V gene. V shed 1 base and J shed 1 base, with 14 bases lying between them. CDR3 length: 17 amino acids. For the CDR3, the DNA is TGTGCCAGCAGCTTAGTTCGGGTCTCTCATTCTGGAAACACCATATATTTT. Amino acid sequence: CASSLVRVSHSGNTIYF. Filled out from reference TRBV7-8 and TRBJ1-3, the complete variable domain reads GAGVSQSPRYKVAKRGQDVALRCDPISGHVSLFWYQQALGQGPEFLTYFQNEAQLDKSGLPSDRFFAERPEGSVSTLKIQRTQQEDSAVYLCASSLVRVSHSGNTIYFGEGSWLTVV.

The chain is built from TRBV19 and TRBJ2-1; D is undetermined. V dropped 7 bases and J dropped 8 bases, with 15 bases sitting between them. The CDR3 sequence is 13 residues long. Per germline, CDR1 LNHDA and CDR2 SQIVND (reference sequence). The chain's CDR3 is CASTAGFPYEQFF. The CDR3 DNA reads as TGTGCCAGTACTGCAGGATTTCCGTATGAGCAGTTCTTC.

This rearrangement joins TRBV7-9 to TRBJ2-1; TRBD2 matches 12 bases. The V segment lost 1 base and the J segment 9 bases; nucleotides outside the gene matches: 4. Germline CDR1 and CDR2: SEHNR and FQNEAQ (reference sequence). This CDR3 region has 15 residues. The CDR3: CASSLGLAGEGEQFF. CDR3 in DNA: TGTGCCAGCAGCTTAGGACTAGCGGGAGAGGGTGAGCAGTTCTTC.

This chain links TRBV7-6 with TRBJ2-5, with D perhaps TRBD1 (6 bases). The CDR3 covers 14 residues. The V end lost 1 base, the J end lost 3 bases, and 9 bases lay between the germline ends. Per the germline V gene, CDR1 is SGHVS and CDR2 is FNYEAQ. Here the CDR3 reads CASSLGGPKETQYF. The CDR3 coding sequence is TGTGCCAGCAGCTTAGGGGGGCCTAAAGAGACCCAGTACTTC.

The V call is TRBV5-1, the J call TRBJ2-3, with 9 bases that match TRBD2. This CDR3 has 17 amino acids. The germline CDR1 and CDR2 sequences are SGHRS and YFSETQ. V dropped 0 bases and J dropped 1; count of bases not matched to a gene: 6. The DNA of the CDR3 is TGCGCCAGCAGCTTGGGAATTAGCGGGAGTGGCACAGATACGCAGTATTTT. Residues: CASSLGISGSGTDTQYF. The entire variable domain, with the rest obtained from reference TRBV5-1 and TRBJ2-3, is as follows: KAGVTQTPRYLIKTRGQQVTLSCSPISGHRSVSWYQQTPGQGLQFLFEYFSETQRNKGNFPGRFSGRQFSNSRSEMNVSTLELGDSALYLCASSLGISGSGTDTQYFGPGTRLTVL.

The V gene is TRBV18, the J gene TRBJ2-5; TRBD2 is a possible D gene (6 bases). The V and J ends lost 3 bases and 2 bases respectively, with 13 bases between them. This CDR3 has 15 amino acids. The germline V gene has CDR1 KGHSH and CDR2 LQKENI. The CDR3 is CASSPTGVVQETQYF. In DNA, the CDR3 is TGTGCCAGCTCACCCACGGGAGTGGTTCAAGAGACCCAGTACTTC.

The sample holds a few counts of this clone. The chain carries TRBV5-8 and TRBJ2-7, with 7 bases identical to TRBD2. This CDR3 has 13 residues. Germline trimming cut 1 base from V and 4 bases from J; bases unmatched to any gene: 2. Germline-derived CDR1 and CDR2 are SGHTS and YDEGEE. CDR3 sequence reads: CASSLYGGYEQYF. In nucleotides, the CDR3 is TGTGCCAGCAGCTTGTACGGGGGGTACGAGCAGTACTTC.

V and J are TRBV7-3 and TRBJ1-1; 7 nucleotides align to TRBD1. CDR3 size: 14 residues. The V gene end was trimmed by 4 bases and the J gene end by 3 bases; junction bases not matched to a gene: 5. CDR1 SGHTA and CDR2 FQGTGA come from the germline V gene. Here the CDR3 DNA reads TGTGCCAGCAGCTCCGGGACAGTTTACACTGAAGCTTTCTTT. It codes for CASSSGTVYTEAFF.

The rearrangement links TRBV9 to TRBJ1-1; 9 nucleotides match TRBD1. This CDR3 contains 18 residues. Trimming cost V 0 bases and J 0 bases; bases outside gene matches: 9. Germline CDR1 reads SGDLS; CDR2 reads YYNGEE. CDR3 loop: CASSVGSGQGLLNTEAFF. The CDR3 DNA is TGTGCCAGCAGCGTAGGGTCGGGACAGGGATTATTGAACACTGAAGCTTTCTTT.

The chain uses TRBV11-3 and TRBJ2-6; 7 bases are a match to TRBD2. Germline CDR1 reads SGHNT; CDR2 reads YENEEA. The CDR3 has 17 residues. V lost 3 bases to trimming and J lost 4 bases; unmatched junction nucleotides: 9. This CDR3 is CASSFNSAGAGANVLTF. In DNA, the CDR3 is TGTGCCAGCAGCTTTAATTCGGCGGGAGCCGGGGCCAACGTCCTGACTTTC.

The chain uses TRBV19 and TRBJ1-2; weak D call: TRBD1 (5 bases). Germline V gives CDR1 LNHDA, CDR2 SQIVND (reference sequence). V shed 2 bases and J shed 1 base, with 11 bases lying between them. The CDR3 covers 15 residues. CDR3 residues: CASSIWGKGNYGYTF. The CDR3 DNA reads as TGTGCCAGTAGTATATGGGGGAAGGGTAACTATGGCTACACCTTC.

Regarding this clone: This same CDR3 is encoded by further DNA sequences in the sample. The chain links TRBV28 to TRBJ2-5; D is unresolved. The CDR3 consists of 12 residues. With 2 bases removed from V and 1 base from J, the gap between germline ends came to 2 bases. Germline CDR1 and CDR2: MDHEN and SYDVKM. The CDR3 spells CASSLLQETQYF. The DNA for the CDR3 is TGTGCCAGCAGTTTACTCCAAGAGACCCAGTACTTC.

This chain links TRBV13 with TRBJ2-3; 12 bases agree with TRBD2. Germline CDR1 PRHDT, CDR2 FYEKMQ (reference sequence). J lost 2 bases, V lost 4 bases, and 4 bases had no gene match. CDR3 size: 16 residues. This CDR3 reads CASSYGLAGPTDTQYF. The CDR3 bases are TGTGCCAGCAGCTACGGACTAGCGGGGCCCACAGATACGCAGTATTTT.

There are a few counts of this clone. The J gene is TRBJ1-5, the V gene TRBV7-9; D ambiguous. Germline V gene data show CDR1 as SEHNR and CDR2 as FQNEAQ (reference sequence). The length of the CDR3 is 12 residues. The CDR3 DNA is TGTGCTCAGACGTATAGCAATCAGCCCCAGCATTTT. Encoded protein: CAQTYSNQPQHF.

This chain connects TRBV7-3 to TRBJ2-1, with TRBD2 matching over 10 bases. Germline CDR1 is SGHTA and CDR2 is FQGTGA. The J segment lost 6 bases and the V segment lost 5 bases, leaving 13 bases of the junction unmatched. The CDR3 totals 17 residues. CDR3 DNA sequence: TGTGCCAGCAGCCTCCTCGTCTCTAGCGGGAGCTCCAATGAGCAGTTCTTC. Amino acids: CASSLLVSSGSSNEQFF.

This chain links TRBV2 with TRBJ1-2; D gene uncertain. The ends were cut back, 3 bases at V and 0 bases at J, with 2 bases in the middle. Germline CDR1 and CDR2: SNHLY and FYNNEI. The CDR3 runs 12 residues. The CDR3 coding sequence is TGTGCCAGCAGTGACACTAACTATGGCTACACCTTC. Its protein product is CASSDTNYGYTF.

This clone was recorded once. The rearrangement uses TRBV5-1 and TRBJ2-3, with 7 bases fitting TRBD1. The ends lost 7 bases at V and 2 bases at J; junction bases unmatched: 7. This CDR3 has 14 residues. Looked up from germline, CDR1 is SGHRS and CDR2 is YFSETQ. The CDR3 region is CASQGQAYTDTQYF. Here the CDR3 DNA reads TGCGCCAGCCAAGGACAGGCTTACACAGATACGCAGTATTTT. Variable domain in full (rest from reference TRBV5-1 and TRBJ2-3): KAGVTQTPRYLIKTRGQQVTLSCSPISGHRSVSWYQQTPGQGLQFLFEYFSETQRNKGNFPGRFSGRQFSNSRSEMNVSTLELGDSALYLCASQGQAYTDTQYFGPGTRLTVL.

CDR3 sequence: CASSEPRHVNYGYTF. The CDR3 DNA reads as TGCGCCAGCAGTGAGCCGCGGCACGTTAACTATGGCTACACCTTC. The chain carries TRBV10-2 and TRBJ1-2; no firm D call. Germline CDR1 and CDR2: WSHSY and SAAADI. With 2 bases removed from V and 1 base from J, the gap between germline ends came to 11 bases. This CDR3 has 15 amino acids.

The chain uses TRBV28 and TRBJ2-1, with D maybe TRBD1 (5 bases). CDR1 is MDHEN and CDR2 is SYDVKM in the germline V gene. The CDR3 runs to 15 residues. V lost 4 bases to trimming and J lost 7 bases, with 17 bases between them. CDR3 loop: CASSWGFGRVNEQFF. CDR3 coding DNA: TGTGCCAGCAGTTGGGGTTTTGGCAGGGTAAATGAGCAGTTCTTC.

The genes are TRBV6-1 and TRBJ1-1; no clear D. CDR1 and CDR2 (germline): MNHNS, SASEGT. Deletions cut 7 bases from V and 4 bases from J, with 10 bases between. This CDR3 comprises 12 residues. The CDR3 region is CASKVWSTEAFF. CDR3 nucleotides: TGTGCCAGCAAAGTATGGAGCACTGAAGCTTTCTTT.

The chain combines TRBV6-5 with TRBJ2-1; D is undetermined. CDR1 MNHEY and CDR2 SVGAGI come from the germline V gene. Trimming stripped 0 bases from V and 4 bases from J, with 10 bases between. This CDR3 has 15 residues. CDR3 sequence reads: CASSYSQKGYNEQFF. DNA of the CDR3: TGTGCCAGCAGTTACTCCCAGAAGGGTTACAATGAGCAGTTCTTC.